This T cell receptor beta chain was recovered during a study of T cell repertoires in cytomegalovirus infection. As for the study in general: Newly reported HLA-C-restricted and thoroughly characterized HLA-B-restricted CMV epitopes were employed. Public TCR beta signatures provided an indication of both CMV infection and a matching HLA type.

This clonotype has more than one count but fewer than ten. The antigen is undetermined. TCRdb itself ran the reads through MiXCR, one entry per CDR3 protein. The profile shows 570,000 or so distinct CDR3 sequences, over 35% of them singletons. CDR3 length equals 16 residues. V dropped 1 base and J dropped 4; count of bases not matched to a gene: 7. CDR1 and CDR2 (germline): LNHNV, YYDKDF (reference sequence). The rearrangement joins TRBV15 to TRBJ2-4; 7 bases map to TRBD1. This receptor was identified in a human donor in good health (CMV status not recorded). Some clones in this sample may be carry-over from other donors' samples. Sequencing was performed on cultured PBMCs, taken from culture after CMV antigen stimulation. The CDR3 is CATSRAGWDRKNIQYF. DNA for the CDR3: TGTGCCACCAGCAGAGCCGGATGGGACAGAAAAAACATTCAGTACTTC.